These 10 T cell receptor beta chains were sequenced from one sample in a study of blood T cell repertoires in COVID-19. Method: immunoSEQ multiplex PCR; TCRdb's copy keeps in-frame clones and lacks some. The sample shows roughly 200,000 clones, roughly 83% of them seen only once. The sequencing sample was made of peripheral blood. The receptors derive from a woman aged 40 to 50 with COVID-19, enrolled during active disease.

V usage is TRBV19 and J usage is TRBJ2-7; 12 positions agree with TRBD2. J gave up 4 bases and V 4 bases, and 5 bases lay outside the gene matches. CDR1 LNHDA and CDR2 SQIVND come from the germline V gene (reference sequence). The CDR3 is 15 residues long. The CDR3 region is CASSTSGRAEYEQYF. CDR3 nucleotide sequence: TGTGCCAGTAGTACTAGCGGGAGGGCCGAGTACGAGCAGTACTTC.

The chain is built from TRBV4-3 and TRBJ2-2; 7 nucleotides agree with TRBD1. The CDR3 length is 15 residues. The V segment lost 4 bases and the J segment 4 bases; nucleotides outside the gene matches: 6. Germline V gene sequence: CDR1 LGHNA, CDR2 YSLEER. The CDR3 DNA follows: TGCGCCAGCAGCCGATTGGCAGGGGGCACCGGGGAGCTGTTTTTT. Residues: CASSRLAGGTGELFF.

The V call is TRBV5-5, the J call TRBJ1-6; D not resolved. Germline lookup yields CDR1 SGHKS and CDR2 YYEKEE (reference sequence). V lost 0 bases and J lost 9, with 13 bases in between. The CDR3 consists of 15 residues. CDR3 residues: CASSLGGGSISPLHF. In DNA form, the CDR3 reads TGTGCCAGCAGCTTGGGTGGAGGGTCTATTTCACCCCTCCACTTT.

This sequence joins TRBV13 and TRBJ2-7, with D tentatively TRBD2 (5 bases). In germline, CDR1 is PRHDT, CDR2 FYEKMQ (reference sequence). The CDR3 is made up of 13 amino acids. The V end was cut by 4 bases, the J end by 4 bases, with 11 bases between. The CDR3 region has the DNA TGTGCCAGCAGCTCCGGGGTTTTGTACGAGCAGTACTTC. It specifies CASSSGVLYEQYF.

This clone was counted at least ten times. The chain links TRBV30 to TRBJ2-7, with 8 nucleotides matching TRBD2. Germline loops: CDR1 GTSNPN, CDR2 SVGIG (reference sequence). The V and J ends lost 0 bases and 4 bases, in that order; junction bases with no gene match: 8. The CDR3 spans 15 residues. The CDR3 sequence: CAWSVLGTGGYEQYF. CDR3 DNA: TGTGCCTGGAGTGTACTTGGAACGGGAGGGTACGAGCAGTACTTC.

CDR3 DNA: TGCGCCAGCAGCTTGGCCGTGGGAGGGCCCCTCCAAGAGACCCAGTACTTC. Protein sequence: CASSLAVGGPLQETQYF. This chain links TRBV5-1 with TRBJ2-5, with 7 bases matching TRBD2. The germline gives CDR1 SGHRS, CDR2 YFSETQ. This CDR3 has 17 amino acids. The V gene end was trimmed by 0 bases and the J gene end by 1 base; junction bases not matched to a gene: 9.

Details on this clone: An end of the junction differs from the germline gene, which may be a read error. The chain combines TRBV10-1 with TRBJ2-2; D gene ambiguous. Germline V CDR1 and CDR2: WNHNN, SYGVQD (reference sequence). This CDR3 spans 12 amino acids. DNA of the CDR3: TGCGCCAGCAGGAGGAACGCCGGGGAGCTGTTTTTT. Translation gives CASRRNAGELFF.

The chain is built from TRBV5-1 and TRBJ2-1, with 9 bases fitting TRBD2. Trimming at V came to 4 bases and at J to 2 bases, leaving 10 bases not matched to a gene. Germline CDR1 reads SGHRS; CDR2 reads YFSETQ. CDR3 length: 17 residues. This CDR3 reads CASSLAPLAGTYNEQFF. Written as DNA, the CDR3 is TGCGCCAGCAGCCTGGCCCCTCTAGCGGGAACCTACAATGAGCAGTTCTTC.

This chain links TRBV7-9 with TRBJ2-7; no definite D call. Germline CDR1 and CDR2: SEHNR and FQNEAQ (reference sequence). V was clipped by 1 base and J by 7 bases, with 14 bases between them. The CDR3 has 14 amino acids. The CDR3 DNA follows: TGTGCCAGCAGCTTAGGACACCCTAAGATGGAGCAGTACTTC. This translates into CASSLGHPKMEQYF.

The V and J genes are TRBV5-1 and TRBJ1-1; 8 bases are a match to TRBD1. The CDR3 is 13 residues long. V dropped 7 bases and J dropped 4; count of bases not matched to a gene: 6. Germline CDR1 is SGHRS and CDR2 is YFSETQ. This CDR3 reads CASALQGGTEAFF. In nucleotides, the CDR3 is TGCGCCAGCGCTTTACAGGGGGGCACTGAAGCTTTCTTT.